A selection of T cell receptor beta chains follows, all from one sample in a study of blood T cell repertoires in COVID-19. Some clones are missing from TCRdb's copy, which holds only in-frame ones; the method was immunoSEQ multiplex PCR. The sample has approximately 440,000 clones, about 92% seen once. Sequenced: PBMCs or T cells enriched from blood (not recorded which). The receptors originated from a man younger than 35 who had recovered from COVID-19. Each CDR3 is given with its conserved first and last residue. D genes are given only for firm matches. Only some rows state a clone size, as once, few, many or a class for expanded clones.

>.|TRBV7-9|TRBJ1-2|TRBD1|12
CASSNRGNGYTF
TGTGCCAGCTCTAACAGGGGAAACGGCTACACCTTC
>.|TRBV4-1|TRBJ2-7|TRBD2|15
CASSITSGRAYEQYF
TGCGCCAGCAGCATCACTAGCGGGAGGGCGTACGAGCAGTACTTC
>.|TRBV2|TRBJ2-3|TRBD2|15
CAIQGLAGVQDTQYF
TGTGCCATCCAGGGACTAGCGGGGGTCCAAGATACGCAGTATTTT
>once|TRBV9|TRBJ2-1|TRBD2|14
CASGLAGGGNEQFF
TGTGCCAGCGGACTAGCGGGAGGAGGAAATGAGCAGTTCTTC
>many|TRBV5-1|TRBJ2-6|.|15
CASSPREAGANVLTF
TGCGCCAGCAGCCCTAGGGAGGCTGGGGCCAACGTCCTGACTTTC
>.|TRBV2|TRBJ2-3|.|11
CASTPADTQYF
TGTGCCAGCACACCGGCAGATACGCAGTATTTT
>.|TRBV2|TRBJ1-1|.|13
CASSGQDRLEAFF
TGTGCCAGCAGTGGACAGGACCGACTTGAAGCTTTCTTT
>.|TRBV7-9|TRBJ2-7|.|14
CASSVSPTRNEQYF
TGTGCCAGCAGCGTTAGCCCTACTCGGAACGAGCAGTACTTC
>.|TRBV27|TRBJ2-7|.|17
CASSARRGDLSTYEQYF
TGTGCCAGCAGTGCGCGCAGGGGGGACCTGTCTACCTACGAGCAGTACTTC
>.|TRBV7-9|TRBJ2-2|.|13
CASSYLVAGELFF
TGTGCCAGCAGCTACCTAGTGGCCGGGGAGCTGTTTTTT
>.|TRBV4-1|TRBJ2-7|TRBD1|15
CASSQDRGLTYEQYF
TGCGCCAGCAGCCAGGACAGGGGGCTAACATACGAGCAGTACTTC
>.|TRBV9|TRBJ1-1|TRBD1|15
CASSVGRAGGTEAFF
TGTGCCAGCAGCGTAGGCCGGGCAGGGGGTACTGAAGCTTTCTTT
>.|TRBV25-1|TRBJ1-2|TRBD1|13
CASTGPLGTGPTF
TGTGCCAGCACAGGACCCCTCGGGACAGGACCCACCTTC
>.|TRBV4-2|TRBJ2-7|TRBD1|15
CASSHRDRGLDEQYF
TGTGCCAGCAGCCATCGGGACAGGGGATTAGACGAGCAGTACTTC
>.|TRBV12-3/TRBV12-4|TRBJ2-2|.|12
CASSGDTGELFF
TGTGCCAGCAGCGGGGACACCGGGGAGCTGTTTTTT
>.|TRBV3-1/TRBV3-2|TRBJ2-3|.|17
CASSLLPEASSTDTQYF
TGTGCCAGCAGCCTGCTCCCGGAGGCCTCCTCCACAGATACGCAGTATTTT
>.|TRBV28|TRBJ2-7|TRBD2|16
CASSFRLADSSYEQYF
TGTGCCAGCAGTTTCCGGCTAGCGGATAGCTCCTACGAGCAGTACTTC
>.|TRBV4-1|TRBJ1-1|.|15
CASSPIVTVNTEAFF
TGCGCCAGCAGCCCTATCGTAACAGTGAACACTGAAGCTTTCTTT
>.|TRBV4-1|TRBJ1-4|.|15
CASSQLGEGPEKLFF
TGCGCCAGCAGCCAGTTAGGGGAGGGGCCGGAAAAACTGTTTTTT
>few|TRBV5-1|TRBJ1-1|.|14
CASSTSTGTTEAFF
TGCGCCAGCAGCACCAGTACAGGGACCACTGAAGCTTTCTTT